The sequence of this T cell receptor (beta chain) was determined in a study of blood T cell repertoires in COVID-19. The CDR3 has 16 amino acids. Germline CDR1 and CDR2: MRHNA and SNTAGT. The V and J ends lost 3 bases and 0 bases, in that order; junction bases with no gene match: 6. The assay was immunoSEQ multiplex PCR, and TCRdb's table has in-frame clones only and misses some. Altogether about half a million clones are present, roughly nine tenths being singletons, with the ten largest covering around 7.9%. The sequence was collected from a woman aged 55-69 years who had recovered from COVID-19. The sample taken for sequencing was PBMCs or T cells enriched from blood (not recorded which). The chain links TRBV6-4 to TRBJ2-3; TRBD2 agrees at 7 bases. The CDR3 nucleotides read TGTGCCAGCAGTGATTGGACTAGATTTAGCACAGATACGCAGTATTTT. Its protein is CASSDWTRFSTDTQYF.